This T cell receptor beta chain is from a study of blood T cell repertoires in COVID-19. Study in general: Material from acute and convalescent COVID-19 was sourced from the United States, Italy and Spain.

Trimming removed 2 bases from V and 6 bases from J, with 14 bases in between. This CDR3 region has 16 residues. Germline-derived CDR1 and CDR2 are KGHSH and LQKENI. Under the authors' procedure: Estimation of nucleated cell counts was performed using reference gene primer amplification. Generated by immunoSEQ multiplex PCR, the TCRdb table keeps only in-frame clones and is missing some. Clone size and the V and J calls come from that table; the DNA yielded D and trimming. Of roughly 340,000 clones listed, 75% to 90% are singletons. Sequenced material: peripheral blood. The chain uses TRBV18 and TRBJ1-6; D possibly corresponds to TRBD1 (5 bases). This sequence was found in a woman aged 45-60 years with COVID-19, enrolled during active disease. The CDR3 DNA reads TGTGCCAGCTCACCATTTGGGAGGGGTGGTAATTCACCCCTCCACTTT. This gives the protein CASSPFGRGGNSPLHF.